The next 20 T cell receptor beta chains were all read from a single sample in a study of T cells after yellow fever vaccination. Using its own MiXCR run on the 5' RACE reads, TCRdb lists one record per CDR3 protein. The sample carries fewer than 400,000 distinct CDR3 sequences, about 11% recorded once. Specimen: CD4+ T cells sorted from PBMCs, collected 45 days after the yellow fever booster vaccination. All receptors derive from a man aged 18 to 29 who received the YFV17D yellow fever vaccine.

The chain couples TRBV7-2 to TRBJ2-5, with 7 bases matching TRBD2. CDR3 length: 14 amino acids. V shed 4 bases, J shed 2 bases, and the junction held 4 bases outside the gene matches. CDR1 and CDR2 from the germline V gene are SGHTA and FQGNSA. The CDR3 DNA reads TGTGCCAGCAGCTCCGGGACTACACAAGAGACCCAGTACTTC. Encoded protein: CASSSGTTQETQYF.

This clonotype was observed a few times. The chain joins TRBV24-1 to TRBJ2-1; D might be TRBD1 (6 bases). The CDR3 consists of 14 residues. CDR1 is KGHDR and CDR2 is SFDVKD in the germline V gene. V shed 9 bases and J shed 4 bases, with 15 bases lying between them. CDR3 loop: CATGSRDKYNEQFF. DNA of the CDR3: TGTGCCACCGGGTCCCGGGACAAATACAATGAGCAGTTCTTC.

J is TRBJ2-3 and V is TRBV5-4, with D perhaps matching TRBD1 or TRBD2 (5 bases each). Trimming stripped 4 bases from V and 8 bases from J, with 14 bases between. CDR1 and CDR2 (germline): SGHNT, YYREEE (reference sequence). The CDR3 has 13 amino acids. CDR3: CASSNPWDGTQYF. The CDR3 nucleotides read TGTGCCAGCAGCAACCCCTGGGACGGTACGCAGTATTTT.

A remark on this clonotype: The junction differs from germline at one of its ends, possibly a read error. The chain's CDR3 is CSARSGTGRFAF. In nucleotides, the CDR3 is TGCAGTGCTAGGTCCGGGACAGGTCGGTTCGCCTTC. The chain recombines TRBV20-1 with TRBJ1-2; 8 bases align to TRBD1. The CDR3 runs to 12 residues. CDR1 is DFQATT, CDR2 SNEGSKA, per germline (reference sequence).

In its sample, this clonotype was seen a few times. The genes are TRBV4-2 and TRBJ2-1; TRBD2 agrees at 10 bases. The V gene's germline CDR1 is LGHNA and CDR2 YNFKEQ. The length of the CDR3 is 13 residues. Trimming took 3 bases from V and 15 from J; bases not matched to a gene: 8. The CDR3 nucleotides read TGTGCCAGCAGCCAGTCCACTAGCGGGGCCATGTTCTTC. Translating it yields CASSQSTSGAMFF.

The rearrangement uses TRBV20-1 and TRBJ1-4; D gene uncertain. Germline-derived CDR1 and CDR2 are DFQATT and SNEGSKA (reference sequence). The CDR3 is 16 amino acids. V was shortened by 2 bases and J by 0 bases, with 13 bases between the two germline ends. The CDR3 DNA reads TGCAGTGCTAGATACCGGACTCTTGCAACTAATGAAAAACTGTTTTTT. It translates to CSARYRTLATNEKLFF.

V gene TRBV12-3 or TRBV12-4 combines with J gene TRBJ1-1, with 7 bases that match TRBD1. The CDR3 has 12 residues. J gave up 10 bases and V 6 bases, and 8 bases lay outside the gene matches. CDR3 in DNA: TGTGCCAGCAGCCTACAGGGGTTGGGAGCTTTCTTT. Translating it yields CASSLQGLGAFF.

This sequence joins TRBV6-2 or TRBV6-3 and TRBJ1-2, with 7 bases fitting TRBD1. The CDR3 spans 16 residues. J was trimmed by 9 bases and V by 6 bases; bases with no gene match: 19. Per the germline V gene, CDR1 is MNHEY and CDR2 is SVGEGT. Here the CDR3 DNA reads TGTGCCAGCAGCTACGCCGGGACAGCGAATGAGAGGAGCTACACCTTC. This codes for CASSYAGTANERSYTF.

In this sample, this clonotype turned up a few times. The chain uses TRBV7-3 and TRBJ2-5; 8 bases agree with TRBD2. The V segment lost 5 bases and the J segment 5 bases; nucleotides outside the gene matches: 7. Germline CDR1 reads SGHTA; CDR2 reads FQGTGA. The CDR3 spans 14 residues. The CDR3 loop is CASSPGGGLETQYF. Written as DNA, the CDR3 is TGTGCCAGCAGCCCGGGAGGGGGATTGGAGACCCAGTACTTC.

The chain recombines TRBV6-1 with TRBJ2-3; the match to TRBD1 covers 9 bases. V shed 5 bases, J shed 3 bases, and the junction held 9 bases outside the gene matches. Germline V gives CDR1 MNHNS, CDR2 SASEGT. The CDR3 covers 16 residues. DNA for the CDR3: TGTGCCAGCAGTTCGACAGGGGGTCGGGCGACAGATACGCAGTATTTT. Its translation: CASSSTGGRATDTQYF.

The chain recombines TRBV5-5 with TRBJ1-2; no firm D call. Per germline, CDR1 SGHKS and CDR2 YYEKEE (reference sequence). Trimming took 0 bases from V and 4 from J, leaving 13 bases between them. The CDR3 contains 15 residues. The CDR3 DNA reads TGTGCCAGCAGCTTGGCCGGCGGGCTTGGCTATGGCTACACCTTC. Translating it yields CASSLAGGLGYGYTF.

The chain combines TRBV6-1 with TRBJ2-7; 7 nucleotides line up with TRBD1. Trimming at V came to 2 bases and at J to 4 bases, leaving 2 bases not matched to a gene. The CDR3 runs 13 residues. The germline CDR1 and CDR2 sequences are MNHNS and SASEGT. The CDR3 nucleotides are TGTGCCAGCAGTGAAACAGGGGAGTACGAGCAGTACGTC. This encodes CASSETGEYEQYV.

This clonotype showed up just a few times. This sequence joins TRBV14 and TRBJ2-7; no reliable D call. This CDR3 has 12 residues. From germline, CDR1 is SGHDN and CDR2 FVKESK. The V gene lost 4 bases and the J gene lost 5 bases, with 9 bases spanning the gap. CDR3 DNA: TGTGCCAGCAGCCCAAGCATCCACGAGCAGTACTTC. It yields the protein CASSPSIHEQYF.

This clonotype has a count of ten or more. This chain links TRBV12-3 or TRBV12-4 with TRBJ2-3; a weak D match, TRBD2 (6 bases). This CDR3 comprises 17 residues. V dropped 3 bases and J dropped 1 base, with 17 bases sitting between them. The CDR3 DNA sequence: TGTGCCAGCAGTTTGTGGTTGCGGGGTGAGGGCACAGATACGCAGTATTTT. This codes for CASSLWLRGEGTDTQYF.

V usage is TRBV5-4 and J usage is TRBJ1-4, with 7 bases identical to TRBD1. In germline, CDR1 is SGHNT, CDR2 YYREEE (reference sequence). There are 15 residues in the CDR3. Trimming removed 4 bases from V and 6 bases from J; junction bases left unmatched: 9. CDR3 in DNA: TGTGCCAGCAGCGGAGCAGGGGGGTTGGATGAAAAACTGTTTTTT. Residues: CASSGAGGLDEKLFF.

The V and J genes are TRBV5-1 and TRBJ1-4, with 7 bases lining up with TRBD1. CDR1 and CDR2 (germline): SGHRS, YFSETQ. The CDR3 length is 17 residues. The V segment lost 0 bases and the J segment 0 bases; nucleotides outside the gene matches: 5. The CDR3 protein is CASSLVGQPATNEKLFF. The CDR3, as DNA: TGCGCCAGCAGCTTGGTGGGACAGCCTGCAACTAATGAAAAACTGTTTTTT.

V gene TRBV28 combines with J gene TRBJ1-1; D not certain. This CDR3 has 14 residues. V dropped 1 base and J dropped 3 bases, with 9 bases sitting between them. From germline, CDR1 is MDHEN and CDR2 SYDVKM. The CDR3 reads CASSLSYSDTEAFF. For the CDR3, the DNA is TGTGCCAGCAGTTTATCTTATTCGGACACTGAAGCTTTCTTT.

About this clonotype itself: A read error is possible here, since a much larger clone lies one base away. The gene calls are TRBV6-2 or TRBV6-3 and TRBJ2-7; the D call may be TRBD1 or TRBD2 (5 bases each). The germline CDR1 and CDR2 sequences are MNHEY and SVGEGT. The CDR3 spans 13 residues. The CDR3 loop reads CACSRDVSYEQYF. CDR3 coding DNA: TGTGCCTGCAGCCGGGACGTTTCCTACGAGCAGTACTTC.

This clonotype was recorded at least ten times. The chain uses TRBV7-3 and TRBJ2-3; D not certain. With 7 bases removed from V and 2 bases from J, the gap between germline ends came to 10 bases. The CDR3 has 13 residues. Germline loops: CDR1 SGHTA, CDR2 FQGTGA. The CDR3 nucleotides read TGTGCCAGCACGGCAGGCCCCACAGATACGCAGTATTTT. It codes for CASTAGPTDTQYF.

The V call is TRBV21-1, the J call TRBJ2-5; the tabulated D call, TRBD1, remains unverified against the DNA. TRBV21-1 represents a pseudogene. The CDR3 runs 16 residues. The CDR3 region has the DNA TGTGCCAGCACCCTGGCCGGGACAGGGTTGGTGGAGACCCAGTACTTC. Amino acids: CASTLAGTGLVETQYF.